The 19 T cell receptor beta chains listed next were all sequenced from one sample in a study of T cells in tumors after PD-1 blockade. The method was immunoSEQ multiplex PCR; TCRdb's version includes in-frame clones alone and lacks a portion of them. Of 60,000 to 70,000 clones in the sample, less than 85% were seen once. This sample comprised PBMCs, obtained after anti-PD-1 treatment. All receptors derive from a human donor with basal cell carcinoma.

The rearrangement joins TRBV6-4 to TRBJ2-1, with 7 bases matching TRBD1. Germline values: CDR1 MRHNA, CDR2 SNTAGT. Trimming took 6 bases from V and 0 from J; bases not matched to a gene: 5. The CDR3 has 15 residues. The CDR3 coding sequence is TGTGCCAGCAGCACTTGGGACAGCTCCTACAATGAGCAGTTCTTC. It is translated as CASSTWDSSYNEQFF.

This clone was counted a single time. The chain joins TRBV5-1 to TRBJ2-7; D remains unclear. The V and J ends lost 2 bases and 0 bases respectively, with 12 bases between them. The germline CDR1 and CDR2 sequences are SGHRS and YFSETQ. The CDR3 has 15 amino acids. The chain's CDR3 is CASSFKDYGSYEQYF. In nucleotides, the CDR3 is TGCGCCAGCAGCTTCAAGGATTACGGCTCCTACGAGCAGTACTTC.

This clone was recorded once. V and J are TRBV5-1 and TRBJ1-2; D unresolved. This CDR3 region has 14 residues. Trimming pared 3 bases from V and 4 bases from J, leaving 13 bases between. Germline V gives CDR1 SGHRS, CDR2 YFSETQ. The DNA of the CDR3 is TGCGCCAGCAGCTCCACAACAGAGGGCTATGGCTACACCTTC. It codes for CASSSTTEGYGYTF. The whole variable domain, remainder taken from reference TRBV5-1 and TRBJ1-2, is KAGVTQTPRYLIKTRGQQVTLSCSPISGHRSVSWYQQTPGQGLQFLFEYFSETQRNKGNFPGRFSGRQFSNSRSEMNVSTLELGDSALYLCASSSTTEGYGYTFGSGTRLTVV.

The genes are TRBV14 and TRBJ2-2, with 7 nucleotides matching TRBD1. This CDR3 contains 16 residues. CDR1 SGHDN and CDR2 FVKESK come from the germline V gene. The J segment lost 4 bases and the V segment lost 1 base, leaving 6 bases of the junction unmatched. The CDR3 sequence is CASSQVKGAGTGELFF. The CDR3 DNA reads TGTGCCAGCAGCCAAGTCAAGGGGGCGGGCACCGGGGAGCTGTTTTTT.

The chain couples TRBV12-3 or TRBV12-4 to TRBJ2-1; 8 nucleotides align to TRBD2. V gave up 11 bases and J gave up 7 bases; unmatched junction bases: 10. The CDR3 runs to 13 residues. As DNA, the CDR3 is TGTGCCGGCGCCGGGGGGGGCGGGAATGAGCAGTTCTTC. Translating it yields CAGAGGGGNEQFF.

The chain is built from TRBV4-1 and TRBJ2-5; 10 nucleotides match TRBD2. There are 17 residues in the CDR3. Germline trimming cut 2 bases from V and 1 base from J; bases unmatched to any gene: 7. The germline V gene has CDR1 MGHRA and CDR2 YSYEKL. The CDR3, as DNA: TGCGCCAGCAGCCAAACCCCGGGACTAGCGAGCCAAGAGACCCAGTACTTC. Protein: CASSQTPGLASQETQYF.

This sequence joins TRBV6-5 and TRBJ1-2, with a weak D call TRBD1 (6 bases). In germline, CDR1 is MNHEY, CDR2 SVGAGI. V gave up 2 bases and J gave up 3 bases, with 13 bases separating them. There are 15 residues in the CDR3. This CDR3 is CASSYMGAGYYGYTF. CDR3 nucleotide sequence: TGTGCCAGCAGTTACATGGGGGCAGGATACTATGGCTACACCTTC.

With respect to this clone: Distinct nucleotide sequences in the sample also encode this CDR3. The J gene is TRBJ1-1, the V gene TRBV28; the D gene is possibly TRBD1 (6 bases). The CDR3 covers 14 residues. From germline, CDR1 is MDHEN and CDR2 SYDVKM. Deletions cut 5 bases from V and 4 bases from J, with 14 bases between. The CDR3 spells CASSLGGGSTEAFF. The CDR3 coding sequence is TGTGCCAGCAGTCTCGGGGGCGGGAGCACTGAAGCTTTCTTT.

The CDR3 protein is CASSPDRYEQYF. In DNA, the CDR3 is TGTGCCAGCAGCCCTGACAGATACGAGCAGTACTTC. The V call is TRBV5-6, the J call TRBJ2-7; a possible D gene is TRBD1 (5 bases). Trimming removed 4 bases from V and 4 bases from J, with 9 bases in between. CDR1 SGHDT and CDR2 YYEEEE come from the germline V gene. This CDR3 is built from 12 residues.

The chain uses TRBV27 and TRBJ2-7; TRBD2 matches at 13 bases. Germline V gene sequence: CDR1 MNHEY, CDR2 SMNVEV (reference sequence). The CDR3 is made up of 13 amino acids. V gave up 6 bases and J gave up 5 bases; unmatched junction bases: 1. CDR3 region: CASRGLAGDEQYF. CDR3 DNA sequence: TGTGCCAGCAGAGGACTAGCGGGGGACGAGCAGTACTTC.

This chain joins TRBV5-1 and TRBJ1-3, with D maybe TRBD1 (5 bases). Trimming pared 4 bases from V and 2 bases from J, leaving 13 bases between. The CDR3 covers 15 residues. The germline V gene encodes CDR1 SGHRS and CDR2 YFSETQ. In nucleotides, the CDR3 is TGCGCCAGCAGCACCGGGACGGCTGCTGGAAACACCATATATTTT. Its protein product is CASSTGTAAGNTIYF.

CDR3 loop: CASSFGDRGVGELFF. The CDR3 nucleotides read TGCGCCAGCAGCTTTGGGGACAGGGGAGTCGGGGAGCTGTTTTTT. The chain carries TRBV5-1 and TRBJ2-2; 10 bases are a match to TRBD1. The germline CDR1 and CDR2 sequences are SGHRS and YFSETQ. The CDR3 is 15 residues long. J lost 7 bases, V lost 2 bases, and 5 bases had no gene match.

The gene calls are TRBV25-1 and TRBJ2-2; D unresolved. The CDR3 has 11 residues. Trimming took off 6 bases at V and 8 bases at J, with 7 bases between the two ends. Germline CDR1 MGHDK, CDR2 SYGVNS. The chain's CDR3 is CASRDGGELFF. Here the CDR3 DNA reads TGTGCCAGCAGAGACGGAGGGGAGCTGTTTTTT.

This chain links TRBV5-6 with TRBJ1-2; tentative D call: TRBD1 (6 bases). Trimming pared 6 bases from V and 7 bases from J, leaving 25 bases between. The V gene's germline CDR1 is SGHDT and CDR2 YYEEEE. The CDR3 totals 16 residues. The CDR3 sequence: CASTPRRRGFWGGYTF. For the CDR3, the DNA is TGTGCCAGCACCCCCCGACGCAGGGGATTTTGGGGTGGCTACACCTTC.

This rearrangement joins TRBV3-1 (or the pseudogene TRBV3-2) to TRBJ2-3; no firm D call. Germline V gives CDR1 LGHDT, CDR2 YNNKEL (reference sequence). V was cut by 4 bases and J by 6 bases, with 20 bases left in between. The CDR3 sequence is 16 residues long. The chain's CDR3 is CASSLDQSASGDTQYF. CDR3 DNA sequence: TGTGCCAGCAGCCTCGACCAGAGCGCGTCTGGCGATACGCAGTATTTT.

CDR3 nucleotides: TGTGCCAGCAGCCAATATGAGGGGGGAGATACGCAGTATTTT. Translating gives CASSQYEGGDTQYF. V usage is TRBV14 and J usage is TRBJ2-3, with D perhaps being TRBD1 or TRBD2 (6 bases each). V lost 2 bases, J lost 5 bases, and 11 bases lay in between. CDR3 length: 14 amino acids. Germline V gene sequence: CDR1 SGHDN, CDR2 FVKESK.

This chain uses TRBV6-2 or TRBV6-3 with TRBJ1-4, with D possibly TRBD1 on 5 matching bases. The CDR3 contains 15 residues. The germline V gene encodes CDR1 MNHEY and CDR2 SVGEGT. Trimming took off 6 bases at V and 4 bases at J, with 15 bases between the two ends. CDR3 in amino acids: CASSRPGRGNEKLFF. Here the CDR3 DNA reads TGTGCCAGCAGCAGACCGGGACGGGGTAATGAAAAACTGTTTTTT.

As DNA, the CDR3 is TGTGCCAGTAGTCCCAGACCCCCTCCGGGACGCTCGATGAACACTGAAGCTTTCTTT. It yields the protein CASSPRPPPGRSMNTEAFF. The chain is built from TRBV19 and TRBJ1-1, with D perhaps matching TRBD1 (5 bases). Germline V CDR1 and CDR2: LNHDA, SQIVND (reference sequence). The CDR3 length is 19 residues. V was cut by 5 bases and J by 0 bases, with 25 bases left in between.

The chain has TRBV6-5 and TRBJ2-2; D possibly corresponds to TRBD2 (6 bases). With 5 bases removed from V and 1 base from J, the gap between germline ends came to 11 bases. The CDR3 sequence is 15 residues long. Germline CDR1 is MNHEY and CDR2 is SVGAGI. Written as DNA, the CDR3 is TGTGCCAGCAGTCCGGGACTGAAGAACACCGGGGAGCTGTTTTTT. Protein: CASSPGLKNTGELFF.